This T cell receptor beta chain originates from a study of monozygotic twins with cystic fibrosis. Study-wide findings and caveats: Clonality was generally low (median approximately 0.0095), higher in the most severe patients. Monozygotic CF twins shared more identical nucleotide clonotypes than unrelated patients.

The CDR3 sequence is 11 residues long. Trimming stripped 6 bases from V and 4 bases from J, with 4 bases between. CDR1 is MNHNS, CDR2 SASEGT, per germline. Of note for this clone: The antigen is unknown.

The assay was immunoSEQ multiplex PCR, and TCRdb's table has in-frame clones only and misses some. The table lists about 36,000 clones, 84% of them singletons. The chain is built from TRBV6-1 and TRBJ1-5; D not resolved. Material: blood. The clonotype comes from a girl aged 2 to 9 with cystic fibrosis. CDR3 loop: CASRSNQPQHF. In DNA, the CDR3 is TGTGCCAGCAGGTCGAATCAGCCCCAGCATTTT.